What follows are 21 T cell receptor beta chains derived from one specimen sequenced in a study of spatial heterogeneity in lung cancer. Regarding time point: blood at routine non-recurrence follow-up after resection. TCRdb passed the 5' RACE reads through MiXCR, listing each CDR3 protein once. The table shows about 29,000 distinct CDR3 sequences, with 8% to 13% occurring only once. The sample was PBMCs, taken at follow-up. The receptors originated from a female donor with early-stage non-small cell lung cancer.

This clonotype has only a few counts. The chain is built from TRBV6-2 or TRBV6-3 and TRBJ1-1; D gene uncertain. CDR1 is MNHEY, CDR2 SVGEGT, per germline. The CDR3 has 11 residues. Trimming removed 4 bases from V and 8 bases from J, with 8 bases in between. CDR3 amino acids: CASSSPREAFF. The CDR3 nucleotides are TGTGCCAGCAGTTCCCCCCGCGAAGCTTTCTTT.

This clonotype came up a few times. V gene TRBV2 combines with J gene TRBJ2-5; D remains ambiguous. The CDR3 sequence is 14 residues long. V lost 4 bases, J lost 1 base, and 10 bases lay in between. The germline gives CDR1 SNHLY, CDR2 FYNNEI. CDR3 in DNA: TGTGCCAGCAGTGTTTCACTAAGCCAAGAGACCCAGTACTTC. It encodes CASSVSLSQETQYF.

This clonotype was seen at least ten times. The DNA of the CDR3 is TGTGCCATCAGGCCCGGGACAGGAAATGCAGAGACCCAGTACTTC. Encoded protein: CAIRPGTGNAETQYF. This chain uses TRBV10-3 with TRBJ2-5; 8 bases agree with TRBD1. Trimming removed 6 bases from V and 4 bases from J; junction bases left unmatched: 10. Germline CDR1 and CDR2: ENHRY and SYGVKD. The CDR3 covers 15 residues.

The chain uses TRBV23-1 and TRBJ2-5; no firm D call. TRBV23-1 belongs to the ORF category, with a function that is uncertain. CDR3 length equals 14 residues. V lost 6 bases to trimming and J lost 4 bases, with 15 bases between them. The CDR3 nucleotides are TGCGCCAGCAGAGACGAAGGGTATCGAGAGACCCAGTACTTC. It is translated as CASRDEGYRETQYF.

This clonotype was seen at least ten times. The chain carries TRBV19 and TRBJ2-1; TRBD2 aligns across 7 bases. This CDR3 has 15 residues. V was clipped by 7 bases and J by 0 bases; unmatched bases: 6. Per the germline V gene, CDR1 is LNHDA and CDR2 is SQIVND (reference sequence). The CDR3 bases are TGTGCCAGTATGCGGGGAGGGAGCTCCTACAATGAGCAGTTCTTC. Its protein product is CASMRGGSSYNEQFF.

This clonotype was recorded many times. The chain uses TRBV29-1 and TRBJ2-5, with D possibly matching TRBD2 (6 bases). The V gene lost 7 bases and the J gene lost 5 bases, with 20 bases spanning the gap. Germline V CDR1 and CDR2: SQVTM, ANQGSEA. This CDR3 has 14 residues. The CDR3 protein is CSASVRRVGETQYF. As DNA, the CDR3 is TGCAGCGCAAGCGTCCGGAGGGTTGGGGAGACCCAGTACTTC.

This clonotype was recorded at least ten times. CDR3 bases: TGTGCCAGCAGTTTTTCGGCCGAACGCAATCAGCCCCAGCATTTT. Protein product: CASSFSAERNQPQHF. The V and J genes are TRBV28 and TRBJ1-5; D unresolved. The CDR3 is 15 amino acids. The V end lost 3 bases, the J end lost 2 bases, and 11 bases lay between the germline ends. CDR1 and CDR2 (germline): MDHEN, SYDVKM.

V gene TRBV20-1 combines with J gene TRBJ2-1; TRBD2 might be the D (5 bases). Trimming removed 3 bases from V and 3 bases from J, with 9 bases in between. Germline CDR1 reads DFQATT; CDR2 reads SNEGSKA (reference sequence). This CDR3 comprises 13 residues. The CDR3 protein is CSARASIYNEQFF. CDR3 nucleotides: TGCAGTGCTAGGGCTAGCATCTACAATGAGCAGTTCTTC.

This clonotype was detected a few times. CDR3 sequence reads: CASSAQAEQETQYF. In DNA form, the CDR3 reads TGTGCCAGCAGTGCACAGGCGGAACAAGAGACCCAGTACTTC. The rearrangement links TRBV27 to TRBJ2-5; D is perhaps TRBD1 (5 bases). CDR3 length: 14 residues. The germline V gene has CDR1 MNHEY and CDR2 SMNVEV (reference sequence). Between the trimmed V and J ends, which lost 5 bases and 2 bases, there was a span of 12 bases.

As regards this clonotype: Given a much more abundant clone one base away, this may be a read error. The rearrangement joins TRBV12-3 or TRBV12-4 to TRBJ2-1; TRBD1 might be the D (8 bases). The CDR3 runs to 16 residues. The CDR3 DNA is TGTGTCAGCAGCTCCCGCCGGACAGGGAGGGGAAATGAGCAGTTCTTC. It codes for CVSSSRRTGRGNEQFF.

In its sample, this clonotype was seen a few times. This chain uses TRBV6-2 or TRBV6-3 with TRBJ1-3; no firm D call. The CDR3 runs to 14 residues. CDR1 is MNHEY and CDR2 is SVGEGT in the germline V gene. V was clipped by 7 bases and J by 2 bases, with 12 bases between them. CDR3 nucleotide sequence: TGTGCCAGCACCTATCGAAGACCTGGAAACACCATATATTTT. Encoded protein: CASTYRRPGNTIYF.

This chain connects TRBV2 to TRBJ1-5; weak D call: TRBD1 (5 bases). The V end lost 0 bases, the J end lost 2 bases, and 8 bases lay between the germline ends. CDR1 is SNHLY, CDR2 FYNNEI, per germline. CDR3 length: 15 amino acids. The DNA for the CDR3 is TGTGCCAGCAGTGAAGCGGGGGTGGGCAATCAGCCCCAGCATTTT. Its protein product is CASSEAGVGNQPQHF.

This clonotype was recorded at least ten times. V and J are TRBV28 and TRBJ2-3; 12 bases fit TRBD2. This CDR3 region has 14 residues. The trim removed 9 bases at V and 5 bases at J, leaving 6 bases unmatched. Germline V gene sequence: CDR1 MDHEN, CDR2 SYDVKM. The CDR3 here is CASASGGAGDTQYF. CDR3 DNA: TGTGCCAGTGCTAGCGGGGGGGCTGGAGATACGCAGTATTTT.

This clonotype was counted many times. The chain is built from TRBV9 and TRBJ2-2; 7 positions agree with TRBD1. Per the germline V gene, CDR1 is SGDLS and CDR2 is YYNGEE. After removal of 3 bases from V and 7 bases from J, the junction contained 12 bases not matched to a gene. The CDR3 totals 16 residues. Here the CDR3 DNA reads TGTGCCAGCAGCGCTCGGGACAGCGAGGCTCTCGGGGAGCTGTTTTTT. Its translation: CASSARDSEALGELFF.

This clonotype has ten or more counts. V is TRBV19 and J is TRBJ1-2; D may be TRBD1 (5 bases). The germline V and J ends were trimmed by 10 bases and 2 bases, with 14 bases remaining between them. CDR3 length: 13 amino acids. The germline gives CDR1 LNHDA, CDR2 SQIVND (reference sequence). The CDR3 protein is CATEGPGNYGYTF. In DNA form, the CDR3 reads TGTGCCACCGAGGGGCCAGGGAACTATGGCTACACCTTC.

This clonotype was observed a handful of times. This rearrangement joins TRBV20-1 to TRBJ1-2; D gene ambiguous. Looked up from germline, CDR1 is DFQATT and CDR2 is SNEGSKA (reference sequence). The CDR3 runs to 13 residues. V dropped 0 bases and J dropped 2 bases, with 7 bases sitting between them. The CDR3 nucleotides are TGCAGTGCTAGAGATACAGTCAACTATGGCTACACCTTC. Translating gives CSARDTVNYGYTF.

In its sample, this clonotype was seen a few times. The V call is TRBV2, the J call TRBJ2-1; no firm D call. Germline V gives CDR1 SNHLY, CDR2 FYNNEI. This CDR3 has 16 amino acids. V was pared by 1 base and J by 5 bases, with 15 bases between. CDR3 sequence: CASSEGLVTEDNEQFF. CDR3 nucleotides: TGTGCCAGCAGTGAAGGGCTAGTCACGGAAGACAATGAGCAGTTCTTC.

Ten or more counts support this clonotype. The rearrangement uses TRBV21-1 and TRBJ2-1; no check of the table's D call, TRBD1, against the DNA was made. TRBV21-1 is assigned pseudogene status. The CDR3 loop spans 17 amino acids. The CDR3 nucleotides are TGTGCCAGCAATTCAAGCCCCCGGACAGGGTGGCCCAATGAGCAGTTCTTC. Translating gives CASNSSPRTGWPNEQFF.

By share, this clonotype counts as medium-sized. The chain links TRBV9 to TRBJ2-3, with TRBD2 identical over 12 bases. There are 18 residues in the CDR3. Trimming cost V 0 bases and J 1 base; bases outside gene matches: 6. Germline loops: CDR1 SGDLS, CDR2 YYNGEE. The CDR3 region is CASSVDPSGGAGTDTQYF. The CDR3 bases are TGTGCCAGCAGCGTAGATCCTAGCGGGGGGGCCGGCACAGATACGCAGTATTTT.

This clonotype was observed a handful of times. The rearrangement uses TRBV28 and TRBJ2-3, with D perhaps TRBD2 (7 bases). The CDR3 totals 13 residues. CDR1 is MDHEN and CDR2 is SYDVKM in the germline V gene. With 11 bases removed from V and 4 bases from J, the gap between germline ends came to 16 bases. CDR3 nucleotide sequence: TGTGCCTCCGAGAGGGGGGGGTCAGATACGCAGTATTTT. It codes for CASERGGSDTQYF.

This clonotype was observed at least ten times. CDR3 residues: CASTPSGGNQPQHF. CDR3 nucleotides: TGTGCCAGCACTCCGTCGGGAGGGAATCAGCCCCAGCATTTT. This sequence joins TRBV6-6 and TRBJ1-5; no reliable D call. Germline CDR1 is MNHNY and CDR2 is SVGAGI (reference sequence). Deletions cut 7 bases from V and 4 bases from J, with 14 bases between. This CDR3 spans 14 amino acids.